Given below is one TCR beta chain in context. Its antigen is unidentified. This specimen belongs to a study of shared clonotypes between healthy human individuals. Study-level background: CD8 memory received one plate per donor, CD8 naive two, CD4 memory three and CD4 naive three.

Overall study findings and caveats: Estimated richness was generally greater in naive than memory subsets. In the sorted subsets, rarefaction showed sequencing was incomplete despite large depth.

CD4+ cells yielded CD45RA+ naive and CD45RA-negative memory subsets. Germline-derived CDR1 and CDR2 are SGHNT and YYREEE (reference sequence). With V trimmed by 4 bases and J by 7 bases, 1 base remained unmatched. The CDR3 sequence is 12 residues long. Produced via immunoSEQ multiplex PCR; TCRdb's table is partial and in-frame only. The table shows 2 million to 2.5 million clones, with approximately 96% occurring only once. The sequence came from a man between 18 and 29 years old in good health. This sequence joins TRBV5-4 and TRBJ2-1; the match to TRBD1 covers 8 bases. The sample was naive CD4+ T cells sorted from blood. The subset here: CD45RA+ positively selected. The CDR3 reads CASSRTGNEQFF. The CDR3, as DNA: TGTGCCAGCAGCCGGACAGGGAATGAGCAGTTCTTC.